Detailed here is one T cell receptor (beta chain). The antigen is unknown. The same CDR3 can be traced to other DNA sequences in this sample. Naive CD45RA+ and memory CD45RA-negative subsets were split from CD4+ cells. Assay used: immunoSEQ multiplex PCR; TCRdb lists only in-frame clones, some missing. The table lists about 1.1 million clones, approximately 77% of them singletons. The data stem from a study of shared clonotypes between healthy human individuals. Study-wide context: There were three CD4 naive, three CD4 memory, two CD8 naive and one CD8 memory plates per donor.

This CDR3 has 13 amino acids. V lost 2 bases and J lost 4, with 8 bases in between. From germline, CDR1 is MNHNS and CDR2 SASEGT. Whole-study findings and limits: A small donor pool kept down the genetic and exposure-history diversity that was represented.

Input material: memory CD4+ T cells from PBMCs. Subset of the sample: CD45RA-negative fraction. The chain uses TRBV6-1 and TRBJ1-2; a possible D gene is TRBD1 (5 bases). The receptor comes from a man aged 18-30 years in good health. Some clones in this sample may be carry-over from other donors' samples. The CDR3 reads CASSERGSYGYTF. For the CDR3, the DNA is TGTGCCAGCAGTGAAAGGGGAAGCTATGGCTACACCTTC.